The present T cell receptor (beta chain) was sequenced within a study of memory CD4+ T cells and cytomegalovirus serostatus. Study as a whole: This sample comes from healthy Belgian adults, under 10 CMV seropositive, under 25 seronegative. General observations from the study: Each of approximately 63 CMV-associated TCRbeta sequences occurred in one to five individuals. Repertoires predicted CMV serostatus with median bootstrapped AUC of around 0.95.

In the case of this clone: What it binds is not known.

Per the original data handling: After removing out-of-frame reads, around 2.2 million distinct TCRbeta sequences remained. Here immunoSEQ multiplex PCR was the method, and the copy in TCRdb shows in-frame clones only, minus some. V and J calls plus clone size are reproduced from that table; the DNA served to infer D and trimming. The profile shows some 53,000 clones, around 80% of them singletons. Single viable CD3+CD4+CD8-CD45RO+ cells were sorted as the memory CD4+ T cells. Germline V gene lookup returns CDR1 MNHNY and CDR2 SVGAGI (reference sequence). Trimming took 7 bases from V and 8 from J; bases not matched to a gene: 8. The length of the CDR3 is 13 residues.

The sequencing sample was made of memory CD4+ T cells from blood. The gene calls are TRBV6-6 and TRBJ1-2; the match to TRBD1 covers 9 bases. This receptor was taken from an adult in good health and CMV-seronegative. DNA for the CDR3: TGTGCCAGCATTCCCGGGACAGGGCACGGCTACACCTTC. Residues: CASIPGTGHGYTF.